The 3 T cell receptor beta chains listed next were all sequenced from one sample in a study of blood T cell repertoires in COVID-19 (dated by TCRdb to between 2020 and 2021). Library generation was performed with the immunoSEQ multiplex PCR assay. The source is immuneACCESS, and TCRdb retained only in-frame sequences with V and J called. Part of the clones is not carried over; for the studies checked, unresolved V genes explain less than half of this, and the remainder is unexplained. This sample holds some 110,000 clones; approximately 90% were observed only once. Roughly 2% of the sample is in the top ten clones. Material: peripheral blood. The source of these receptors is a man aged 50 or older with COVID-19, enrolled during active disease.

The chain links TRBV30 to TRBJ1-6; D gene ambiguous. Germline CDR1 reads GTSNPN; CDR2 reads SVGIG (reference sequence). The germline V and J ends were trimmed by 4 bases and 4 bases, with 8 bases remaining between them. The CDR3 loop spans 13 amino acids. The CDR3 protein is CAWNRQYNSPLHF. Here the CDR3 DNA reads TGTGCCTGGAATCGTCAGTATAATTCACCCCTCCACTTT. Together with reference TRBV30 and TRBJ1-6, the CDR3 gives the full variable domain: SQTIHQWPATLVQPVGSPLSLECTVEGTSNPNLYWYRQAAGRGLQLLFYSVGIGQISSEVPQNLSASRPQDRQFILSSKKLLLSDSGFYLCAWNRQYNSPLHFGNGTRLTVT.

The chain uses TRBV5-1 and TRBJ2-1, with a weak D call TRBD2 (6 bases). From germline, CDR1 is SGHRS and CDR2 YFSETQ. The CDR3 sequence is 24 residues long. V gave up 1 base and J gave up 1 base, with 36 bases separating them. CDR3 coding DNA: TGCGCCAGCAGCTTGAAATCGGGGACCCCAATGCGGCGGGGCCCGGCAGGGTCCTACAATGAGCAGTTCTTC. This sequence encodes CASSLKSGTPMRRGPAGSYNEQFF.

The chain recombines TRBV5-4 with TRBJ2-5, with D perhaps matching TRBD2 (6 bases). Germline V gene data show CDR1 as SGHNT and CDR2 as YYREEE (reference sequence). Trimming removed 4 bases at V and 2 bases at J, with 12 bases between. The CDR3 loop spans 14 amino acids. The CDR3 DNA sequence: TGTGCCAGCAGCGAGTCGGGGACTCAAGAGACCCAGTACTTC. Amino acids: CASSESGTQETQYF. Full variable domain (outside the CDR3, taken from reference TRBV5-4 and TRBJ2-5): ETGVTQSPTHLIKTRGQQVTLRCSSQSGHNTVSWYQQALGQGPQFIFQYYREEENGRGNFPPRFSGLQFPNYSSELNVNALELDDSALYLCASSESGTQETQYFGPGTRLLVL.